This TCR beta chain was identified in a study of blood T cell repertoires in COVID-19. Study-level information: Samples representing acute and convalescent COVID-19 were sourced from the United States, Italy and Spain.

Trimming pared 0 bases from V and 2 bases from J, leaving 11 bases between. The CDR3 has 15 residues. Germline CDR1 and CDR2: SGHRS and YFSETQ. A note on this clone: This CDR3 is also generated by other DNA sequences in the sample.

Under the authors' procedure: Estimated nucleated cell counts came from reference gene primer amplification. The method was immunoSEQ multiplex PCR; TCRdb's version includes in-frame clones alone and lacks a portion of them. V, J and clone size are taken as reported in that table, and D and trimming were inferred from the DNA itself. The sample carries more than 300,000 clones, approximately 87% recorded once. Seattle researchers signed up patients amid active infection and tracked them longitudinally. This sequence originates from a woman aged 45 to 65 with COVID-19, enrolled during active disease. Material for sequencing was peripheral blood. The V and J genes are TRBV5-1 and TRBJ2-5; unclear D gene. The CDR3 bases are TGCGCCAGCAGCTTGGTTGCCGGGTCTCAAGAGACCCAGTACTTC. Residues: CASSLVAGSQETQYF.